A selection of T cell receptor beta chains follows, all from one sample in a study of blood T cells in healthy people across ages. TCRdb reanalysed the 5' RACE reads using MiXCR and keeps one entry per CDR3 protein. The repertoire holds 1.5 million to 2 million distinct CDR3 sequences, with 49% as singletons. The sequencing sample was made of blood. The receptors come from a woman aged 35 to 49 in good health. Both conserved end residues are part of each CDR3. The D gene is left open where the match is weak. A row's size may be missing; if present it is once, few, many or a size class.

v_call: TRBV7-9
d_call: .
clone_size: .
j_call: TRBJ2-7
cdr3_aa: CASSPGTENYEQYF
cdr3_nt: TGTGCCAGCAGCCCCGGGACGGAAAACTACGAGCAGTACTTC

v_call: TRBV28
d_call: .
clone_size: .
j_call: TRBJ1-1
cdr3_aa: CASSSPGAGTEAFF
cdr3_nt: TGTGCCAGCAGTTCCCCGGGGGCAGGGACTGAAGCTTTCTTT

v_call: TRBV12-3/TRBV12-4
d_call: .
clone_size: .
j_call: TRBJ2-7
cdr3_aa: CASSLTTLTSYKSSYEQYF
cdr3_nt: TGTGCCAGCAGTTTAACCACTCTAACTTCCTACAAAAGCTCCTACGAGCAGTACTTC

v_call: TRBV7-2
d_call: .
clone_size: .
j_call: TRBJ1-1
cdr3_aa: CASSADGTSTEAFF
cdr3_nt: TGTGCCAGCAGCGCCGACGGAACATCCACTGAAGCTTTCTTT

v_call: TRBV7-2
d_call: .
clone_size: many
j_call: TRBJ2-7
cdr3_aa: CASSLIRGGEQYF
cdr3_nt: TGTGCCAGCAGCTTAATACGGGGAGGCGAGCAGTACTTC

v_call: TRBV5-1
d_call: .
clone_size: few
j_call: TRBJ2-7
cdr3_aa: CASSLDGRGYEQYF
cdr3_nt: TGCGCCAGCAGCTTGGATGGGCGGGGCTACGAGCAGTACTTC

v_call: TRBV7-8
d_call: .
clone_size: .
j_call: TRBJ2-5
cdr3_aa: CASSISMAGLGEQYF
cdr3_nt: TGTGCCAGCAGCATCTCCATGGCGGGTTTGGGTGAGCAGTACTTC

v_call: TRBV6-5
d_call: .
clone_size: .
j_call: TRBJ2-6
cdr3_aa: CASRLGGGGANVLTF
cdr3_nt: TGTGCCAGCAGACTCGGGGGTGGTGGGGCCAACGTCCTGACTTTC

v_call: TRBV5-1
d_call: TRBD1
clone_size: .
j_call: TRBJ2-6
cdr3_aa: CASSRKTGSGANVLTF
cdr3_nt: TGCGCCAGCAGCAGAAAGACAGGGTCTGGGGCCAACGTCCTGACTTTC

v_call: TRBV27
d_call: .
clone_size: .
j_call: TRBJ2-3
cdr3_aa: CANSNGGPATDTQYF
cdr3_nt: TGTGCCAACAGTAACGGGGGGCCTGCCACAGATACGCAGTATTTT

v_call: TRBV6-6
d_call: TRBD2
clone_size: few
j_call: TRBJ2-4
cdr3_aa: CASREWGGAKNIQYF
cdr3_nt: TGTGCCAGCAGGGAGTGGGGGGGGGCCAAAAACATTCAGTACTTC

v_call: TRBV28
d_call: .
clone_size: .
j_call: TRBJ2-1
cdr3_aa: CASSLVAGRMGDEQFF
cdr3_nt: TGTGCCAGCAGTCTAGTTGCGGGGCGAATGGGGGATGAGCAGTTCTTC

v_call: TRBV20-1
d_call: .
clone_size: .
j_call: TRBJ1-4
cdr3_aa: CSAAKLVLNEKLFF
cdr3_nt: TGCAGTGCTGCGAAGTTGGTCCTAAATGAAAAACTGTTTTTT

v_call: TRBV21-1
d_call: .
clone_size: .
j_call: TRBJ1-5
cdr3_aa: CASDSTSPQPQHF
cdr3_nt: TGTGCCAGCGACTCTACCTCCCCCCAGCCCCAGCATTTT

v_call: TRBV28
d_call: TRBD1
clone_size: .
j_call: TRBJ2-2
cdr3_aa: CASTPQGANTGELFF
cdr3_nt: TGTGCCAGCACACCACAGGGGGCGAACACCGGGGAGCTGTTTTTT

v_call: TRBV6-2/TRBV6-3
d_call: .
clone_size: few
j_call: TRBJ2-1
cdr3_aa: CASSYTSRGSGEQFF
cdr3_nt: TGTGCCAGCAGTTACACCTCAAGGGGGTCCGGTGAGCAGTTCTTC

v_call: TRBV20-1
d_call: TRBD2
clone_size: .
j_call: TRBJ2-7
cdr3_aa: CSAGPYGGAYEQYF
cdr3_nt: TGCAGTGCTGGCCCTTACGGGGGGGCCTACGAGCAGTACTTC

v_call: TRBV4-2
d_call: TRBD1
clone_size: .
j_call: TRBJ1-1
cdr3_aa: CASSQGTGSGAFF
cdr3_nt: TGTGCCAGCAGCCAAGGGACAGGTTCTGGAGCTTTCTTT

v_call: TRBV7-2
d_call: .
clone_size: .
j_call: TRBJ2-1
cdr3_aa: CASSLDRSSCNEQFF
cdr3_nt: TGTGCCAGCAGCTTAGACAGGAGCTCCTGCAATGAGCAGTTCTTC

v_call: TRBV7-2
d_call: TRBD2
clone_size: few
j_call: TRBJ2-3
cdr3_aa: CASSSLAGGITDTQYF
cdr3_nt: TGTGCCAGCAGCTCCCTGGCGGGGGGAATCACAGATACGCAGTATTTT

v_call: TRBV12-3/TRBV12-4
d_call: .
clone_size: .
j_call: TRBJ2-4
cdr3_aa: CASSFIGGAKNIQYF
cdr3_nt: TGTGCCAGCAGTTTCATAGGGGGTGCCAAAAACATTCAGTACTTC

v_call: TRBV27
d_call: .
clone_size: few
j_call: TRBJ2-7
cdr3_aa: CASSSAGADEQYF
cdr3_nt: TGTGCCAGCAGTTCGGCAGGGGCCGACGAGCAGTACTTC

v_call: TRBV28
d_call: TRBD2
clone_size: .
j_call: TRBJ2-5
cdr3_aa: CASSGGLAGATQYF
cdr3_nt: TGTGCCAGCAGTGGAGGACTAGCGGGGGCTACCCAGTACTTC

v_call: TRBV20-1
d_call: .
clone_size: .
j_call: TRBJ1-5
cdr3_aa: CSARVYDSNQPQHF
cdr3_nt: TGCAGTGCTAGAGTATATGATAGCAATCAGCCCCAGCATTTT

v_call: TRBV12-3/TRBV12-4
d_call: .
clone_size: .
j_call: TRBJ1-1
cdr3_aa: CASSKSTEHEAFF
cdr3_nt: TGTGCCAGCAGTAAATCGACAGAGCATGAAGCTTTCTTT

v_call: TRBV10-3
d_call: .
clone_size: .
j_call: TRBJ1-5
cdr3_aa: CAISEDANQPQHF
cdr3_nt: TGTGCCATCAGTGAGGATGCCAATCAGCCCCAGCATTTT

v_call: TRBV7-2
d_call: TRBD2
clone_size: few
j_call: TRBJ2-7
cdr3_aa: CASSHSLAGGTYEQYF
cdr3_nt: TGTGCCAGCAGCCATTCTTTAGCGGGGGGAACCTACGAGCAGTACTTC

v_call: TRBV23-1
d_call: TRBD2
clone_size: .
j_call: TRBJ2-5
cdr3_aa: CASSQRRWSGGPQETQYF
cdr3_nt: TGCGCCAGCAGTCAACGTCGGTGGAGCGGGGGACCTCAAGAGACCCAGTACTTC

v_call: TRBV4-3
d_call: .
clone_size: .
j_call: TRBJ2-1
cdr3_aa: CAGSQGRGPYNEQFF
cdr3_nt: TGCGCCGGCAGCCAGGGACGGGGGCCATACAATGAGCAGTTCTTC

v_call: TRBV6-5
d_call: .
clone_size: .
j_call: TRBJ1-5
cdr3_aa: CASSVFPTRDQPQHF
cdr3_nt: TGTGCCAGCAGTGTGTTCCCGACCAGAGATCAGCCCCAGCATTTT

v_call: TRBV7-2
d_call: .
clone_size: few
j_call: TRBJ1-2
cdr3_aa: CASSLVTAHGYTF
cdr3_nt: TGTGCCAGCAGCTTAGTCACAGCTCATGGCTACACCTTC

v_call: TRBV24-1
d_call: TRBD1
clone_size: .
j_call: TRBJ2-1
cdr3_aa: CATSDDPGDSLSYNEQFF
cdr3_nt: TGTGCCACCAGTGACGACCCCGGGGACAGTCTCTCCTACAATGAGCAGTTCTTC

v_call: TRBV9
d_call: .
clone_size: few
j_call: TRBJ2-5
cdr3_aa: CASSVAGGEETQYF
cdr3_nt: TGTGCCAGCAGCGTAGCGGGGGGCGAGGAGACCCAGTACTTC

v_call: TRBV7-9
d_call: TRBD1
clone_size: .
j_call: TRBJ1-1
cdr3_aa: CASSETGVSTEAFF
cdr3_nt: TGTGCCAGCAGCGAGACAGGGGTGAGCACTGAAGCTTTCTTT

v_call: TRBV6-1
d_call: TRBD1
clone_size: .
j_call: TRBJ2-5
cdr3_aa: CASSEPDRAEETRYF
cdr3_nt: TGTGCCAGCAGTGAACCGGACAGGGCGGAGGAGACCCGGTACTTC

v_call: TRBV4-2
d_call: .
clone_size: .
j_call: TRBJ1-5
cdr3_aa: CASSPDPNSNQPQHF
cdr3_nt: TGTGCCAGCAGTCCCGACCCCAATAGCAATCAGCCCCAGCATTTT

v_call: TRBV25-1
d_call: TRBD1
clone_size: .
j_call: TRBJ2-5
cdr3_aa: CASRKTGGEETQYF
cdr3_nt: TGTGCCAGCAGAAAGACAGGGGGCGAAGAGACCCAGTACTTC

v_call: TRBV20-1
d_call: TRBD1
clone_size: .
j_call: TRBJ2-5
cdr3_aa: CSAPPDRTLFQETQYF
cdr3_nt: TGCAGTGCTCCCCCGGACAGGACCCTATTCCAAGAGACCCAGTACTTC

v_call: TRBV6-2/TRBV6-3
d_call: TRBD2
clone_size: .
j_call: TRBJ2-1
cdr3_aa: CASSTTTSGSYNEQFF
cdr3_nt: TGTGCCAGCAGTACCACAACTAGCGGATCCTACAATGAGCAGTTCTTC

v_call: TRBV20-1
d_call: .
clone_size: .
j_call: TRBJ2-3
cdr3_aa: CSAARGGLNTDTQYF
cdr3_nt: TGCAGTGCCGCGAGGGGGGGACTCAACACAGATACGCAGTATTTT

v_call: TRBV7-9
d_call: .
clone_size: .
j_call: TRBJ2-7
cdr3_aa: CASSLPGSHEQYF
cdr3_nt: TGTGCCAGCAGCTTACCAGGGAGCCACGAGCAGTACTTC

v_call: TRBV29-1
d_call: TRBD2
clone_size: .
j_call: TRBJ2-2
cdr3_aa: CSVAGQLLAGESNTGELFF
cdr3_nt: TGCAGCGTCGCGGGACAGCTACTAGCGGGTGAATCAAACACCGGGGAGCTGTTTTTT

v_call: TRBV5-1
d_call: TRBD1
clone_size: .
j_call: TRBJ1-2
cdr3_aa: CASSRQSQDRGYGYTF
cdr3_nt: TGCGCCAGCAGCCGACAATCACAGGACAGGGGCTATGGCTACACCTTC

v_call: TRBV28
d_call: .
clone_size: .
j_call: TRBJ2-7
cdr3_aa: CASSLPSLHVGHSYEQYF
cdr3_nt: TGTGCCAGCAGTTTACCCTCATTACACGTTGGCCACTCCTACGAGCAGTACTTC

v_call: TRBV6-5
d_call: .
clone_size: .
j_call: TRBJ2-1
cdr3_aa: CASSSGQEQFF
cdr3_nt: TGTGCCAGCAGTTCCGGACAGGAGCAGTTCTTC

v_call: TRBV29-1
d_call: TRBD1
clone_size: many
j_call: TRBJ2-5
cdr3_aa: CSVVVSRTGQETQYF
cdr3_nt: TGCAGCGTTGTAGTTTCCCGGACAGGGCAAGAGACCCAGTACTTC

v_call: TRBV24-1
d_call: .
clone_size: .
j_call: TRBJ2-1
cdr3_aa: CATSGYLNEQFF
cdr3_nt: TGTGCCACCAGTGGATACCTCAATGAGCAGTTCTTC

v_call: TRBV5-1
d_call: TRBD2
clone_size: .
j_call: TRBJ2-5
cdr3_aa: CASSLATSGVAETQYF
cdr3_nt: TGCGCCAGCAGCTTGGCCACTAGCGGGGTAGCTGAGACCCAGTACTTC

v_call: TRBV6-1
d_call: .
clone_size: .
j_call: TRBJ1-1
cdr3_aa: CASTSGTRDTEAFF
cdr3_nt: TGTGCCAGCACCTCAGGGACGCGGGACACTGAAGCTTTCTTT

v_call: TRBV20-1
d_call: TRBD2
clone_size: .
j_call: TRBJ2-7
cdr3_aa: CSAVTSGGLSYEQYF
cdr3_nt: TGCAGTGCTGTTACTAGCGGGGGACTCTCCTACGAGCAGTACTTC

v_call: TRBV20-1
d_call: TRBD2
clone_size: .
j_call: TRBJ2-4
cdr3_aa: CSARDGLAGPKNIQYF
cdr3_nt: TGCAGTGCTAGAGATGGGCTAGCGGGGCCAAAAAACATTCAGTACTTC

v_call: TRBV4-1
d_call: .
clone_size: .
j_call: TRBJ1-2
cdr3_aa: CASSQDPSPPGAYGYTF
cdr3_nt: TGCGCCAGCAGCCAAGATCCTTCCCCCCCAGGAGCCTATGGCTACACCTTC

v_call: TRBV6-2/TRBV6-3
d_call: TRBD2
clone_size: .
j_call: TRBJ2-5
cdr3_aa: CASLQRGWTSGSPCPCGEQYF
cdr3_nt: TGTGCCAGCTTACAAAGGGGATGGACTAGCGGCTCTCCCTGCCCTTGTGGGGAGCAGTACTTC